Listed below are T cell receptor beta chains from one sample, sequenced in a study of T cell responses to AZD1222 COVID-19 vaccine. Method: immunoSEQ multiplex PCR; TCRdb's copy keeps in-frame clones and lacks some. The table records over 120,000 clones, 80% to 95% of them present only once. The sequences come from peripheral blood, collected 28 days after the second AZD1222 dose. These receptors were taken from an adult who received the AZD1222 COVID-19 vaccine. Each CDR3 is given with its conserved first and last residue. The order of the fields is V gene, clone size, CDR3 protein. For some rows the clone size is stated as once, few or many, or as a class when expanded; others skip it.

TRBV3-1/TRBV3-2,.,CASSRKQGPDTQYF
TRBV7-2,.,CASSLVARTGGGDTQYF
TRBV4-3,.,CASSQEGQFNEQFF
TRBV9,.,CASSREGVWNTEAFF
TRBV3-1/TRBV3-2,.,CASSQADREPGYTF
TRBV5-1,.,CASSLEVNSPLHF
TRBV7-2,.,CASSPHSEAFF
TRBV6-5,.,CASRGRVNEKLFF
TRBV28,.,CASNSQGALQPQHF
TRBV30,.,CAWTRDRGSNEQYF
TRBV19,.,CASRPTGVNTEAFF
TRBV9,.,CASSVGVSGSDEQYF
TRBV3-1/TRBV3-2,.,CASSLGLSYEQYF
TRBV10-3,.,CAIRKESGGYNEQFF
TRBV6-5,.,CASSYSMYLGELFF
TRBV19,.,CASSIVGTLNLGYSNQPQHF
TRBV7-9,.,CASSPDGVNTEAFF
TRBV27,.,CASSQRQGRITNEKLFF
TRBV7-8,once,CASSFRQGPYEQYF
TRBV30,.,CAWSRGTGNQPQHF
TRBV10-3,.,CATRHNEQYF
TRBV20-1,.,CSAIEGWGYGYTF
TRBV5-5,.,CASSLRADGTQYF
TRBV28,.,CASNSVGETTNEKLFF
TRBV18,.,CASSSQGFQPQHF
TRBV15,.,CATSRGGGTKIYNEQFF
TRBV20-1,.,CSASVAGPSYEQYF
TRBV5-1,.,CASSFRGRRTGELFF
TRBV18,.,CASSPRTGTYEQYF
TRBV4-3,.,CASSQGVYQPQHF
TRBV19,.,CASSIRSNADRGQQPQHF
TRBV9,.,CASSAGRGDTQYF
TRBV3-1/TRBV3-2,.,CASSQLQNTIYF